The T cell receptor beta chain described here comes from a study of blood T cell repertoires in COVID-19. Study summary: Specimens from acute and convalescent COVID-19 originated in the United States, Italy and Spain. The cDNA or gDNA used as material had been derived from T cells, B-cell-depleted T cells, or PBMCs.

V trimming: 8 bases; J trimming: 4 bases; junction bases outside the gene matches: 11. CDR3 length: 15 amino acids. Germline V gene data show CDR1 as SNHLY and CDR2 as FYNNEI. TCRdb's copy holds only in-frame clones and misses some; the assay was immunoSEQ multiplex PCR. The profile shows over 200,000 clones, around 89% of them singletons. The origin of this receptor is a woman between 40 and 50 years old who had recovered from COVID-19. Sequencing was done on a sample of peripheral blood. The chain uses TRBV2 and TRBJ2-5; 9 positions match TRBD2. CDR3 in amino acids: CASVGGLAGSETQYF. The CDR3 nucleotides are TGTGCCAGCGTAGGGGGGCTAGCGGGATCAGAGACCCAGTACTTC.